Following are 22 T cell receptor beta chains from one sample sequenced in a study of cytomegalovirus exposure and HLA in healthy donors. The PCR ran on 60 Vbeta and 13 Jbeta primers. Clones were read by immunoSEQ multiplex PCR, and TCRdb kept only the in-frame ones, dropping some. The sample records approximately 150,000 clones, about 84% being singletons. The sample taken for sequencing was PBMCs. The receptors derive from a man aged 50 to 60 in good health and CMV-seropositive.

The chain links TRBV29-1 to TRBJ2-1; 9 positions agree with TRBD2. The CDR3 spans 14 residues. Per the germline V gene, CDR1 is SQVTM and CDR2 is ANQGSEA. Trimming at V came to 4 bases and at J to 3 bases, leaving 4 bases not matched to a gene. The CDR3: CSVAGTSNYNEQFF. CDR3 in DNA: TGCAGCGTTGCCGGGACTAGCAACTACAATGAGCAGTTCTTC.

The chain couples TRBV19 to TRBJ2-7; D might be TRBD2 (5 bases). V lost 8 bases to trimming and J lost 6 bases, with 20 bases between them. Germline values: CDR1 LNHDA, CDR2 SQIVND (reference sequence). The CDR3 sequence is 14 residues long. CDR3 amino acids: CASAPGWSSVEQYF. Written as DNA, the CDR3 is TGTGCCAGTGCACCGGGGTGGAGTTCCGTCGAGCAGTACTTC.

The chain carries TRBV6-5 and TRBJ1-6; no clear D gene. The CDR3 spans 16 residues. V lost 0 bases to trimming and J lost 7 bases, with 13 bases between them. Germline assignment: CDR1 MNHEY and CDR2 SVGAGI. The CDR3 is CASSYSGPGVNSPLHF. The CDR3 DNA reads as TGTGCCAGCAGTTACTCGGGTCCCGGAGTGAATTCACCCCTCCACTTT.

This chain connects TRBV28 to TRBJ2-1, with D possibly being TRBD2 (7 bases). CDR3 length: 14 amino acids. Germline V CDR1 and CDR2: MDHEN, SYDVKM. With 1 base removed from V and 8 bases from J, the gap between germline ends came to 12 bases. This chain's CDR3 is CASSLLGGGDEQFF. The CDR3 DNA is TGTGCCAGCAGTTTATTAGGGGGGGGAGATGAGCAGTTCTTC.

The genes are TRBV9 and TRBJ2-1; 11 bases are shared with TRBD2. Germline CDR1 reads SGDLS; CDR2 reads YYNGEE. The CDR3 extends over 13 amino acids. The V segment lost 4 bases and the J segment 10 bases; nucleotides outside the gene matches: 4. The CDR3 is CASSPPSGREQFF. CDR3 sequence (DNA): TGTGCCAGCAGCCCCCCTAGCGGGAGGGAGCAGTTCTTC.

The CDR3 DNA sequence: TGTGCCAGCAGCTCCCAGCGGGAGCAGGAGGAGACCCAGTACTTC. This encodes CASSSQREQEETQYF. The chain recombines TRBV11-3 with TRBJ2-5; TRBD2 aligns across 8 bases. The junction had 9 bases not matched to a gene; V was cut back by 4 bases and J by 5 bases. CDR3 length equals 15 residues. Germline lookup yields CDR1 SGHNT and CDR2 YENEEA.

This sequence joins TRBV7-2 and TRBJ2-6, with 9 positions matching TRBD1. CDR1 is SGHTA and CDR2 is FQGNSA in the germline V gene. The CDR3 runs 18 residues. Trimming cost V 5 bases and J 1 base; bases outside gene matches: 9. The CDR3 coding sequence is TGTGCCAGCAGCCCGAGACAGGGGGTCAAATCTGGGGCCAACGTCCTGACTTTC. Its translation: CASSPRQGVKSGANVLTF.

V gene TRBV28 combines with J gene TRBJ1-1; 7 bases fit TRBD1. The CDR3 runs 13 residues. V lost 6 bases and J lost 5; bases outside the gene matches: 6. Germline loops: CDR1 MDHEN, CDR2 SYDVKM. The CDR3 loop reads CASSITGATEAFF. CDR3 bases: TGTGCCAGCAGCATTACAGGGGCAACTGAAGCTTTCTTT.

The rearrangement joins TRBV18 to TRBJ2-5, with TRBD1 identical over 8 bases. The CDR3 totals 17 residues. J gave up 4 bases and V 1 base, and 11 bases lay outside the gene matches. Germline V gene lookup returns CDR1 KGHSH and CDR2 LQKENI. The CDR3 spells CASSPLRAQGAGETQYF. The CDR3 DNA follows: TGTGCCAGCTCACCACTTCGGGCCCAGGGGGCGGGAGAGACCCAGTACTTC.

V is TRBV18 and J is TRBJ1-2; TRBD1 is a possible D gene (5 bases). V was pared by 6 bases and J by 3 bases, with 20 bases between. CDR3 length equals 16 residues. Germline V gene sequence: CDR1 KGHSH, CDR2 LQKENI. The CDR3 spells CASSPSEGPGHYGYTF. CDR3 bases: TGTGCCAGCTCCCCGTCGGAGGGGCCGGGGCACTATGGCTACACCTTC.

This clone occurred once. The chain joins TRBV28 to TRBJ1-4, with D possibly TRBD1 on 5 matching bases. This CDR3 spans 14 amino acids. Trimming left V 6 bases short and J 2 bases short, with 10 bases between. Germline assignment: CDR1 MDHEN and CDR2 SYDVKM. This CDR3 is CASRTDVTNEKLFF. The CDR3 nucleotides are TGTGCCAGCAGGACAGATGTGACTAATGAAAAACTGTTTTTT.

This sequence joins TRBV11-1 and TRBJ2-2; 8 nucleotides agree with TRBD2. Per germline, CDR1 SGHAT and CDR2 FQDESV (reference sequence). J was trimmed by 9 bases and V by 5 bases; bases with no gene match: 11. The CDR3 totals 15 residues. CDR3 bases: TGTGCCAGCAGCCCCGCCCCCGGGAGGGCTAGGGAGCTGTTTTTT. Protein: CASSPAPGRARELFF.

The chain combines TRBV27 with TRBJ2-7; D is possibly TRBD2 (5 bases). Germline CDR1 is MNHEY and CDR2 is SMNVEV (reference sequence). V was trimmed by 0 bases and J by 6 bases, leaving 15 bases between them. The CDR3 is 15 residues long. The CDR3, as DNA: TGTGCCAGCAGTTTATCTTATCGGGGTATCGGCGAGCAGTACTTC. It yields the protein CASSLSYRGIGEQYF.

This sequence joins TRBV2 and TRBJ2-1, with D unresolved. Germline CDR1 reads SNHLY; CDR2 reads FYNNEI. V dropped 7 bases and J dropped 2 bases, with 18 bases sitting between them. This CDR3 is built from 16 residues. The DNA for the CDR3 is TGTGCCAGCACCACTCCCCCTTCCACTACCTACAATGAGCAGTTCTTC. This encodes CASTTPPSTTYNEQFF.

This clone was detected only once. This chain joins TRBV7-3 and TRBJ2-3, with 7 bases identical to TRBD1. Germline values: CDR1 SGHTA, CDR2 FQGTGA. This CDR3 is built from 15 residues. V lost 10 bases, J lost 3 bases, and 13 bases stayed unmatched. DNA of the CDR3: TGTGCCACCTCGCCGGGACAGTTGACGACAGATACGCAGTATTTT. Its protein is CATSPGQLTTDTQYF.

The V call is TRBV7-2, the J call TRBJ2-2; TRBD1 matches 9 bases. Germline V gene lookup returns CDR1 SGHTA and CDR2 FQGNSA. The junction had 5 bases not matched to a gene; V was cut back by 3 bases and J by 0 bases. This CDR3 has 17 residues. The CDR3 bases are TGTGCCAGCAGCTTCCCAGGACAGGGGCCGAACACCGGGGAGCTGTTTTTT. Amino acid sequence: CASSFPGQGPNTGELFF.

A remark on this clone: It is likely a read error, because the conserved phenylalanine at the end of the CDR3 is missing. The chain couples TRBV28 to TRBJ1-5; D remains ambiguous. This CDR3 has 13 amino acids. The V gene lost 4 bases and the J gene lost 0 bases, with 4 bases spanning the gap. CDR1 and CDR2 from the germline V gene are MDHEN and SYDVKM. CDR3 sequence reads: CASSSDSNQPQHL. The DNA for the CDR3 is TGTGCCAGCAGTTCGGATAGCAATCAGCCCCAGCATCTT.

The rearrangement joins TRBV6-1 to TRBJ2-2; 8 nucleotides agree with TRBD2. This CDR3 comprises 17 residues. Germline-derived CDR1 and CDR2 are MNHNS and SASEGT. The V segment lost 1 base and the J segment 4 bases; nucleotides outside the gene matches: 8. The CDR3 protein is CASSEGKIAGFTGELFF. The CDR3 bases are TGTGCCAGCAGTGAAGGAAAGATAGCGGGGTTCACCGGGGAGCTGTTTTTT.

The rearrangement links TRBV5-5 to TRBJ2-7; D call uncertain. The CDR3 sequence is 11 residues long. Trimming removed 4 bases at V and 4 bases at J, with 6 bases between. Germline V gene sequence: CDR1 SGHKS, CDR2 YYEKEE (reference sequence). The CDR3 spells CASSVSYEQYF. CDR3 bases: TGTGCCAGCAGCGTGTCGTACGAGCAGTACTTC.

The CDR3 protein is CARSLPSGGDTQYF. In DNA, the CDR3 is TGTGCCAGAAGCTTGCCTAGCGGTGGTGATACGCAGTATTTT. This chain uses TRBV5-3 with TRBJ2-3, with 7 bases identical to TRBD2. TRBV5-3 is classed as an ORF, of uncertain function. This CDR3 is 14 amino acids long. V dropped 1 base and J dropped 6; count of bases not matched to a gene: 5.

V is TRBV29-1 and J is TRBJ1-1, with no clear D. V lost 3 bases and J 0 bases, leaving 5 bases between the germline ends. Per germline, CDR1 SQVTM and CDR2 ANQGSEA. The CDR3 has 12 amino acids. The DNA for the CDR3 is TGCAGCGTTGACATCATGAACACTGAAGCTTTCTTT. It yields the protein CSVDIMNTEAFF.

This clone was observed a single time. This chain links TRBV30 with TRBJ1-3; D ambiguous. This CDR3 is built from 15 residues. Looked up from germline, CDR1 is GTSNPN and CDR2 is SVGIG (reference sequence). The germline V and J ends were trimmed by 2 bases and 2 bases, with 13 bases remaining between them. CDR3: CAWSQARAAGNTIYF. The CDR3 DNA reads as TGTGCCTGGAGTCAAGCGAGGGCGGCTGGAAACACCATATATTTT.